Listed below are T cell receptor beta chains from one sample, sequenced in a study of blood T cell repertoires in COVID-19. The data were produced by immunoSEQ multiplex PCR, yet TCRdb's version contains in-frame clones alone and is incomplete. The data contain some 140,000 clones, 70% to 90% of them seen just once; the ten biggest clones take up under 0.8%. Sequencing input: peripheral blood. These receptors came from a man between 60 and 75 years old with COVID-19, enrolled during active disease. Each CDR3 is given with its conserved first and last residue. The D gene is left open where the match is weak. Some rows have no size entry. The others give once, few or many, or a class for an expanded clone.

cdr3_nt: TGTGCCAGCAGTCCCCCCGCTAGCGGGGGTCATGATACGCAGTATTTT; cdr3_aa: CASSPPASGGHDTQYF; d_call: TRBD2; j_call: TRBJ2-3; v_call: TRBV6-2/TRBV6-3; clone_size: .
cdr3_nt: TGTGCCAGCAGCCAAGGGATGACAGGAAACACCATATATTTT; cdr3_aa: CASSQGMTGNTIYF; d_call: .; j_call: TRBJ1-3; v_call: TRBV4-2; clone_size: .
cdr3_nt: TGTGCCAGCAGCCACGATATGGGGACTAGCTCCTACGAGCAGTACTTC; cdr3_aa: CASSHDMGTSSYEQYF; d_call: TRBD2; j_call: TRBJ2-7; v_call: TRBV7-2; clone_size: .
cdr3_nt: TGTGCCAGCTCACCAATTCAGGGTGGCCCCTATAATTCACCCCTCCACTTT; cdr3_aa: CASSPIQGGPYNSPLHF; d_call: .; j_call: TRBJ1-6; v_call: TRBV18; clone_size: .
cdr3_nt: TGTGCCTGGAGTTTATCGAACACTGAAGCTTTCTTT; cdr3_aa: CAWSLSNTEAFF; d_call: .; j_call: TRBJ1-1; v_call: TRBV30; clone_size: once
cdr3_nt: TGTGCCAGCAGTTACTACACCTCAGGGGCCTATGGCTACACCTTC; cdr3_aa: CASSYYTSGAYGYTF; d_call: .; j_call: TRBJ1-2; v_call: TRBV6-5; clone_size: .
cdr3_nt: TGTGCCACCAGCACAGGGGGAGAGACCCAGTACTTC; cdr3_aa: CATSTGGETQYF; d_call: TRBD1; j_call: TRBJ2-5; v_call: TRBV24-1; clone_size: .
cdr3_nt: TGTGCCAGCAGCTTGAGGCTAGCGGGGGGCAATGAGCAGTTCTTC; cdr3_aa: CASSLRLAGGNEQFF; d_call: TRBD2; j_call: TRBJ2-1; v_call: TRBV5-8; clone_size: .
cdr3_nt: TGTGCCACCAAGGGACAGATGAACACTGAAGCTTTCTTT; cdr3_aa: CATKGQMNTEAFF; d_call: TRBD1; j_call: TRBJ1-1; v_call: TRBV27; clone_size: .
cdr3_nt: TGTGCCAGCAGCGGGACTTTTACTAGGGGAAGCAATCAGCCCCAGCATTTT; cdr3_aa: CASSGTFTRGSNQPQHF; d_call: .; j_call: TRBJ1-5; v_call: TRBV5-5; clone_size: .
cdr3_nt: TGTGCCAGCAGTTACTCGAGGGACAGTGAAGCTTTCTTT; cdr3_aa: CASSYSRDSEAFF; d_call: TRBD1; j_call: TRBJ1-1; v_call: TRBV6-5; clone_size: .
cdr3_nt: TGTGCCAGCAGCCAAGCCCTGGACAGAGGCTACGAGCAGTACTTC; cdr3_aa: CASSQALDRGYEQYF; d_call: .; j_call: TRBJ2-7; v_call: TRBV4-2; clone_size: .
cdr3_nt: TGTGCCAGCAGCTTATCTCCGACAGGGGCCCACGAGCAGTACTTC; cdr3_aa: CASSLSPTGAHEQYF; d_call: TRBD1; j_call: TRBJ2-7; v_call: TRBV13; clone_size: .
cdr3_nt: TGTGCCAGCAGCTTGGGAGGAGGGTTCACAGATACGCAGTATTTT; cdr3_aa: CASSLGGGFTDTQYF; d_call: .; j_call: TRBJ2-3; v_call: TRBV7-3; clone_size: once
cdr3_nt: TGTGCCAGCAGCCAGACTAGCGGGGGGGCGAATGAGCAGTTCTTC; cdr3_aa: CASSQTSGGANEQFF; d_call: TRBD2; j_call: TRBJ2-1; v_call: TRBV3-1/TRBV3-2; clone_size: .
cdr3_nt: TGTGCCAGCAGCCTAAGGACAGGGGTTTCGGGGGAGCTGTTTTTT; cdr3_aa: CASSLRTGVSGELFF; d_call: TRBD1; j_call: TRBJ2-2; v_call: TRBV7-2; clone_size: once
cdr3_nt: TGTGCCAGCAGCTTGGATCCCTACGGCTACACCTTC; cdr3_aa: CASSLDPYGYTF; d_call: .; j_call: TRBJ1-2; v_call: TRBV5-6; clone_size: .
cdr3_nt: TGTGCCAGCAGACTGTGGACAGGGTTGGAGTTCTTC; cdr3_aa: CASRLWTGLEFF; d_call: TRBD1; j_call: TRBJ2-1; v_call: TRBV27; clone_size: .
cdr3_nt: TGTGCCAGCAGCACGCGGGGCAGGGGGACGAACACTGAAGCTTTCTTT; cdr3_aa: CASSTRGRGTNTEAFF; d_call: TRBD1; j_call: TRBJ1-1; v_call: TRBV5-6; clone_size: .
cdr3_nt: TGCGCCAGCAGATTGGGACAGGGGAACACTGAAGCTTTCTTT; cdr3_aa: CASRLGQGNTEAFF; d_call: TRBD1; j_call: TRBJ1-1; v_call: TRBV5-1; clone_size: .
cdr3_nt: TGTGCCAGCACCACCGGATCAGGACTAGCGACCGGGGAGCTGTTTTTT; cdr3_aa: CASTTGSGLATGELFF; d_call: TRBD2; j_call: TRBJ2-2; v_call: TRBV28; clone_size: .
cdr3_nt: TGTGCCAGCATTACGGACAGGATCCTTAACTATGGCTACACCTTC; cdr3_aa: CASITDRILNYGYTF; d_call: TRBD1; j_call: TRBJ1-2; v_call: TRBV6-5; clone_size: .
cdr3_nt: TGTGCCAGCAGTGACGGGAATCAGCCCCAGCATTTT; cdr3_aa: CASSDGNQPQHF; d_call: .; j_call: TRBJ1-5; v_call: TRBV25-1; clone_size: few
cdr3_nt: TGTGCCACCCAACAGGGAAGGAATAATGAAAAACTGTTTTTT; cdr3_aa: CATQQGRNNEKLFF; d_call: .; j_call: TRBJ1-4; v_call: TRBV2; clone_size: .
cdr3_nt: TGCGCCAGCAGCCAAAATCTTCGTAGGACAATGAACACCGGGGAGCTGTTTTTT; cdr3_aa: CASSQNLRRTMNTGELFF; d_call: .; j_call: TRBJ2-2; v_call: TRBV4-3; clone_size: .
cdr3_nt: TGTGCCAGCAGTCTACAGGGGTCCGACACTGAAGCTTTCTTT; cdr3_aa: CASSLQGSDTEAFF; d_call: TRBD1; j_call: TRBJ1-1; v_call: TRBV2; clone_size: .
cdr3_nt: TGTGCCAGCAGTTTAGGGGACAGTCGGTATGAAAAACTGTTTTTT; cdr3_aa: CASSLGDSRYEKLFF; d_call: TRBD1; j_call: TRBJ1-4; v_call: TRBV27; clone_size: .
cdr3_nt: TGTGCCAGCAGTTCCCGACAGGGGAAAAATGGCTACACCTTC; cdr3_aa: CASSSRQGKNGYTF; d_call: TRBD1; j_call: TRBJ1-2; v_call: TRBV6-2/TRBV6-3; clone_size: .
cdr3_nt: TGTGCCAGCAGTGACCTAGCTGCAGATACGCAGTATTTT; cdr3_aa: CASSDLAADTQYF; d_call: .; j_call: TRBJ2-3; v_call: TRBV12-3/TRBV12-4; clone_size: .
cdr3_nt: TGTGCCAGCAGCCAAGGACTAGCGGGAGGACGGTTCTTC; cdr3_aa: CASSQGLAGGRFF; d_call: TRBD2; j_call: TRBJ2-1; v_call: TRBV3-1/TRBV3-2; clone_size: .
cdr3_nt: TGTGCCAGTGAATATGGACAGGGAATAACAGATACGCAGTATTTT; cdr3_aa: CASEYGQGITDTQYF; d_call: TRBD1; j_call: TRBJ2-3; v_call: TRBV19; clone_size: .
cdr3_nt: TGTGCCAGCTCACCGAGGACAGGGGGGTTCTACGAGCAGTACTTC; cdr3_aa: CASSPRTGGFYEQYF; d_call: TRBD1; j_call: TRBJ2-7; v_call: TRBV18; clone_size: .
cdr3_nt: TGTGCCAGCAGCTTAGCGCGAGCGCTATCTGGGGCCAACGTCCTGACTTTC; cdr3_aa: CASSLARALSGANVLTF; d_call: .; j_call: TRBJ2-6; v_call: TRBV7-9; clone_size: once
cdr3_nt: TGTGCCAGTAGTCCGGGGACAGGGCCGACTGAAGCTTTCTTT; cdr3_aa: CASSPGTGPTEAFF; d_call: TRBD1; j_call: TRBJ1-1; v_call: TRBV19; clone_size: .
cdr3_nt: TGTGCCAGCAGCTTAAACGGGGGGGTGACAGATACGCAGTATTTT; cdr3_aa: CASSLNGGVTDTQYF; d_call: TRBD2; j_call: TRBJ2-3; v_call: TRBV7-8; clone_size: .
cdr3_nt: TGTGCCAGCAGTCCGCTCCAGGACACCCTAGCCAAAAACATTCAGTACTTC; cdr3_aa: CASSPLQDTLAKNIQYF; d_call: .; j_call: TRBJ2-4; v_call: TRBV5-6; clone_size: .
cdr3_nt: TGTGCCAGCAGCTTAGGGAGGGGACAGGGTGGACAGCCCCAGCATTTT; cdr3_aa: CASSLGRGQGGQPQHF; d_call: TRBD1; j_call: TRBJ1-5; v_call: TRBV7-2; clone_size: .
cdr3_nt: TGTGCCAGCAGCACACGGACTAGCGGGAGGAATTTGAATGAGCAGTTCTTC; cdr3_aa: CASSTRTSGRNLNEQFF; d_call: .; j_call: TRBJ2-1; v_call: TRBV21-1; clone_size: once
cdr3_nt: TGTGCCAGCAGCCAAGTAGGAGGGAATGGTCAGCCCCAGCATTTT; cdr3_aa: CASSQVGGNGQPQHF; d_call: .; j_call: TRBJ1-5; v_call: TRBV3-1/TRBV3-2; clone_size: .
cdr3_nt: TGTGCCAGCAGCTTTAGTCGAAACACTGAAGCTTTCTTT; cdr3_aa: CASSFSRNTEAFF; d_call: .; j_call: TRBJ1-1; v_call: TRBV7-8; clone_size: .
cdr3_nt: TGTGCCAGCAGCTTAGTCGCCAGGGGGCTGAATGGCTACACCTTC; cdr3_aa: CASSLVARGLNGYTF; d_call: TRBD1; j_call: TRBJ1-2; v_call: TRBV7-8; clone_size: .
cdr3_nt: TGTGCCAGCAGCTTAGGACAGGAAAATGAAAAACTGTTTTTT; cdr3_aa: CASSLGQENEKLFF; d_call: .; j_call: TRBJ1-4; v_call: TRBV7-2; clone_size: .